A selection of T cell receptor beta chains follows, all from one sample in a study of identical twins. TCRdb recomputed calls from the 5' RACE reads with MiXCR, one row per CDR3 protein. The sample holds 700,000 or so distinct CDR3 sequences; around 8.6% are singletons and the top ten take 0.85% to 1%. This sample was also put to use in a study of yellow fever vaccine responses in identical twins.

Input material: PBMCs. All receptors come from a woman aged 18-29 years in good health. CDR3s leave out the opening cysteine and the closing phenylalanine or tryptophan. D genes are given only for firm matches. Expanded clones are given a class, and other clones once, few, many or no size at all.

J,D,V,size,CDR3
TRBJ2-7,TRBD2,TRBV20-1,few,SAPKTSGLTYEQY
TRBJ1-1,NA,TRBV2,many,ASSEQGTTEAF
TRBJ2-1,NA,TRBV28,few,ASSSPRILNNEQF
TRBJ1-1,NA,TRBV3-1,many,ASSRTGDTEAF
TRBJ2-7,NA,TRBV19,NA,ASSTQGSSYEQY
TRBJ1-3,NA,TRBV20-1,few,SARAEGSGNTIY
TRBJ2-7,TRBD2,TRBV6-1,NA,ASSPTGTSPHEQY
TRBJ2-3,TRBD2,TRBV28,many,ASSSTILLAGEPDTQY
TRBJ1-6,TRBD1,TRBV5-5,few,ASSHRDRDYSPLH
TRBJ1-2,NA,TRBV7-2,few,ASSLSDTRYGYT
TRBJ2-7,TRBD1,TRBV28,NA,ASRTDRVSYEQY
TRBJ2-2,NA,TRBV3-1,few,ASSQVVGLYAGELF
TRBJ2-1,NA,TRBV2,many,ASSEGGLLVEQF
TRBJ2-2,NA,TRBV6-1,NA,ASSPLSRSNTGELS
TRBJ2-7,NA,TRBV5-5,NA,ASSLEANGKQY
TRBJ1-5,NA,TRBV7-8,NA,ASSSARTGISNQPQH
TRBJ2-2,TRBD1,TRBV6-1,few,ASSPDREGGELF